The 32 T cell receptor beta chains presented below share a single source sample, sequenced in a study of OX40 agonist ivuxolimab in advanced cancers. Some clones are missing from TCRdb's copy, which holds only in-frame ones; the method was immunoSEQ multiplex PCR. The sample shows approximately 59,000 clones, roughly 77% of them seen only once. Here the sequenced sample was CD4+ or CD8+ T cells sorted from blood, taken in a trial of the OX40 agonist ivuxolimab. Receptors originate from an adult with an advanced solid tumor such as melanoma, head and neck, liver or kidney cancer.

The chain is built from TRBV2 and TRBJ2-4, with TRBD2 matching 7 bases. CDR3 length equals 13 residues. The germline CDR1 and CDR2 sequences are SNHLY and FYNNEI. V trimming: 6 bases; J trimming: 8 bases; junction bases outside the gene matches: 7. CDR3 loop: CASRGPGGDIQYF. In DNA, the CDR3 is TGTGCCAGCAGAGGCCCGGGGGGTGACATTCAGTACTTC.

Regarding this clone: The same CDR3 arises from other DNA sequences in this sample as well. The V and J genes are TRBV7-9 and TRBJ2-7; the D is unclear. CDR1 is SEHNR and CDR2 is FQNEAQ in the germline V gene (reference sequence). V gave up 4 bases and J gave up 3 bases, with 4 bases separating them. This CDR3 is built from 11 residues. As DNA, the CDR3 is TGTGCCAGCAGCTCCTACTACGAGCAGTACTTC. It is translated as CASSSYYEQYF.

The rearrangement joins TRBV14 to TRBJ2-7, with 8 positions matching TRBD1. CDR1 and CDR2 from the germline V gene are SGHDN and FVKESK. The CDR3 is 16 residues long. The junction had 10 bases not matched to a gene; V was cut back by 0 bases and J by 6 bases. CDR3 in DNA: TGTGCCAGCAGCCAAGACCCAACAGGGGGTCAGGGCGAGCAGTACTTC. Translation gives CASSQDPTGGQGEQYF.

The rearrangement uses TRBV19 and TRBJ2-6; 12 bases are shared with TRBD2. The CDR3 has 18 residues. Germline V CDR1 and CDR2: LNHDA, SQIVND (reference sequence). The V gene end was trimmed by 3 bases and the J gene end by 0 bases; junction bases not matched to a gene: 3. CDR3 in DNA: TGTGCCAGTAGTATTTCTAGCGGGGGGGCCTCTGGGGCCAACGTCCTGACTTTC. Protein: CASSISSGGASGANVLTF. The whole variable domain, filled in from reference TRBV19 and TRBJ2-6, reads DGGITQSPKYLFRKEGQNVTLSCEQNLNHDAMYWYRQDPGQGLRLIYYSQIVNDFQKGDIAEGYSVSREKKESFPLTVTSAQKNPTAFYLCASSISSGGASGANVLTFGAGSRLTVL.

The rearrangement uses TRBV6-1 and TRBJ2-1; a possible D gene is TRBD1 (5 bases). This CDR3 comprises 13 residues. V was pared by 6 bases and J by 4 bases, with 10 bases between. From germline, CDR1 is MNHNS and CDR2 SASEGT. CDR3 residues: CASRVQGYNEQFF. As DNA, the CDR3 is TGTGCCAGCAGAGTGCAGGGTTACAATGAGCAGTTCTTC.

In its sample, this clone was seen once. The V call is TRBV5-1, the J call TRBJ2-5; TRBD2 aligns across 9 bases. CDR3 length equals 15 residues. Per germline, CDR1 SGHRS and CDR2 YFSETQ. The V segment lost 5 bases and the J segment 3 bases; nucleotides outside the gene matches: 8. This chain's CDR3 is CASRLSGGDEETQYF. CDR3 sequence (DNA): TGCGCCAGCAGACTTAGCGGGGGAGACGAAGAGACCCAGTACTTC.

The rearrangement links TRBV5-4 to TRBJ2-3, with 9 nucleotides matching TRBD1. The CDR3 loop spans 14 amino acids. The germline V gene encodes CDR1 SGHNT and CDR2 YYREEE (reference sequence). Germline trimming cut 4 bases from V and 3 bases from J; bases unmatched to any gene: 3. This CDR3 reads CASSQDRGTDTQYF. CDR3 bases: TGTGCCAGCAGCCAGGACAGGGGAACAGATACGCAGTATTTT.

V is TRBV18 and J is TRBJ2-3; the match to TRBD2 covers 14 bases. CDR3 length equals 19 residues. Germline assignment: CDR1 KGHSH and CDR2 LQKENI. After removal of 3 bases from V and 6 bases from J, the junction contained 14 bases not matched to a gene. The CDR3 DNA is TGTGCCAGCTCACCCCGAAAGATCAGACTAGCGGGGGGGCCGGATACGCAGTATTTT. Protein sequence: CASSPRKIRLAGGPDTQYF.

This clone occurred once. The CDR3 bases are TGTGCCAGCAGACGAAATTCGGGCGGTGGCTACACCTTC. Translation: CASRRNSGGGYTF. The chain combines TRBV6-6 with TRBJ1-2; no clear D gene. Trimming took 6 bases from V and 7 from J, leaving 15 bases between them. The V gene's germline CDR1 is MNHNY and CDR2 SVGAGI (reference sequence). CDR3 length: 13 residues.

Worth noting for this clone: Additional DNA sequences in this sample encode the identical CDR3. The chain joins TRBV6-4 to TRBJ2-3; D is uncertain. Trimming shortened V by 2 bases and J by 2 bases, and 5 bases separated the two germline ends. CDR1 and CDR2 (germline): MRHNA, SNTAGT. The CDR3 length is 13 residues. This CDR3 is CASSDSFTDTQYF. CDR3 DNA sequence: TGTGCCAGCAGTGACAGTTTCACAGATACGCAGTATTTT.

This CDR3 is CASSPTRRDGRIVAFF. CDR3 nucleotide sequence: TGTGCCAGCAGCCCAACCCGGAGGGACGGAAGGATTGTCGCTTTCTTT. The chain employs TRBV6-6 and TRBJ1-1; possibly TRBD1 for D (5 bases). CDR1 and CDR2 from the germline V gene are MNHNY and SVGAGI (reference sequence). The CDR3 has 16 amino acids. V lost 6 bases to trimming and J lost 11 bases, with 28 bases between them.

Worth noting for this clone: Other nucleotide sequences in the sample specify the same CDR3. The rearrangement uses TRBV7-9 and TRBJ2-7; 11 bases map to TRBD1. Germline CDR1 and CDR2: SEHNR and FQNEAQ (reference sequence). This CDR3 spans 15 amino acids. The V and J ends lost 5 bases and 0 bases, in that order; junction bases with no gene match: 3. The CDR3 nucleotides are TGTGCCAGCAGCCCCGGGACAGGGGGCTCCTACGAGCAGTACTTC. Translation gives CASSPGTGGSYEQYF.

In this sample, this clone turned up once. The CDR3 loop is CASSNPATNGLGANVLTF. The CDR3 DNA follows: TGTGCCAGTAGTAACCCCGCAACCAATGGGTTGGGGGCCAACGTCCTGACTTTC. The chain carries TRBV19 and TRBJ2-6; no definite D call. The V end lost 4 bases, the J end lost 4 bases, and 20 bases lay between the germline ends. The CDR3 length is 18 residues. CDR1 and CDR2 from the germline V gene are LNHDA and SQIVND (reference sequence). Full variable domain (rest looked up from reference TRBV19 and TRBJ2-6): DGGITQSPKYLFRKEGQNVTLSCEQNLNHDAMYWYRQDPGQGLRLIYYSQIVNDFQKGDIAEGYSVSREKKESFPLTVTSAQKNPTAFYLCASSNPATNGLGANVLTFGAGSRLTVL.

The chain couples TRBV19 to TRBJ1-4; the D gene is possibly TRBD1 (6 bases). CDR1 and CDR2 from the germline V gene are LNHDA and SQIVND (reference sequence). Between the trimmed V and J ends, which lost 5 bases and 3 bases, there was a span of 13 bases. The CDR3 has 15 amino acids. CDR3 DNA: TGTGCCAGTAGTGCCTCCAGGGGACCTAATGAAAAACTGTTTTTT. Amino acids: CASSASRGPNEKLFF.

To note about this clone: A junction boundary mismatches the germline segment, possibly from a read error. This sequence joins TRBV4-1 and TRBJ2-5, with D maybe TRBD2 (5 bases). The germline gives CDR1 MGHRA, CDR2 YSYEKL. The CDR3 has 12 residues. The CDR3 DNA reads TGTGCCAGCAGCACTAGGGCAGAGACCCAGTACTTC. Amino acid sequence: CASSTRAETQYF.

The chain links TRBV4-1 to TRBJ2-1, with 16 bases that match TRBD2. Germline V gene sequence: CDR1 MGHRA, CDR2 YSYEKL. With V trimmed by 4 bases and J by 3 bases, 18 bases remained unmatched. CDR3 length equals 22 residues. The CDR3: CASSPAGGPGTSGGAFYNEQFF. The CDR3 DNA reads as TGCGCCAGCAGCCCTGCCGGGGGTCCCGGGACTAGCGGGGGGGCCTTCTACAATGAGCAGTTCTTC.

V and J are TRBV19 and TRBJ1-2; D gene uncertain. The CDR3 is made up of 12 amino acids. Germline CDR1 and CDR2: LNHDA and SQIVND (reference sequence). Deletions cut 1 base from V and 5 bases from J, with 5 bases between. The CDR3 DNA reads TGTGCCAGTAGTATAGCGGGGTATGGCTACACCTTC. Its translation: CASSIAGYGYTF. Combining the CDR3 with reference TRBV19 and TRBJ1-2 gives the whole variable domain DGGITQSPKYLFRKEGQNVTLSCEQNLNHDAMYWYRQDPGQGLRLIYYSQIVNDFQKGDIAEGYSVSREKKESFPLTVTSAQKNPTAFYLCASSIAGYGYTFGSGTRLTVV.

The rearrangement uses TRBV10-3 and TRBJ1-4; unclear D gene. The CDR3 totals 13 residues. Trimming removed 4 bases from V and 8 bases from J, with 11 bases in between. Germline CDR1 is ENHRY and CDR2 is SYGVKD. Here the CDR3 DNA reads TGTGCCATCAGTGGCACCGGCGGCGAAAAACTGTTTTTT. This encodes CAISGTGGEKLFF.

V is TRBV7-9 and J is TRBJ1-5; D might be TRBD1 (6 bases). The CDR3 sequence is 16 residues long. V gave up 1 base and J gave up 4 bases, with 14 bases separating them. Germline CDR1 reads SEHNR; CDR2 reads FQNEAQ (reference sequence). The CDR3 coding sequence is TGTGCCAGCAGCTTAGGGATTTCAGGGACAAATCAGCCCCAGCATTTT. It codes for CASSLGISGTNQPQHF. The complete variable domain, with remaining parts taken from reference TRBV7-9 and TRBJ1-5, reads DTGVSQNPRHKITKRGQNVTFRCDPISEHNRLYWYRQTLGQGPEFLTYFQNEAQLEKSRLLSDRFSAERPKGSFSTLEIQRTEQGDSAMYLCASSLGISGTNQPQHFGDGTRLSIL.

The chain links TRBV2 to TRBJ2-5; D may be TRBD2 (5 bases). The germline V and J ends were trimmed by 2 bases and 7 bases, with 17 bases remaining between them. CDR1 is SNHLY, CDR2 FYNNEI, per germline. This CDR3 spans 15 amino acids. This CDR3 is CASSESPGTRGTQYF. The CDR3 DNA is TGTGCCAGCAGTGAAAGTCCAGGTACCCGGGGGACCCAGTACTTC.

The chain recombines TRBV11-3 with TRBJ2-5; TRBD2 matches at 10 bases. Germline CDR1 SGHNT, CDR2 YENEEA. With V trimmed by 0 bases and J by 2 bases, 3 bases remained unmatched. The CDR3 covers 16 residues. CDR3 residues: CASSLDQLAGQETQYF. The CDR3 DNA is TGTGCCAGCAGCTTAGATCAACTAGCGGGACAAGAGACCCAGTACTTC.

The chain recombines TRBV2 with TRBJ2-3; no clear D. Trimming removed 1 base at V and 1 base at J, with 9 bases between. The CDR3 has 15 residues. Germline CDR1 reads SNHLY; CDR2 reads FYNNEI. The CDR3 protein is CASSEEGGGTDTQYF. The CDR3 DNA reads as TGTGCCAGCAGTGAAGAGGGTGGCGGCACAGATACGCAGTATTTT.

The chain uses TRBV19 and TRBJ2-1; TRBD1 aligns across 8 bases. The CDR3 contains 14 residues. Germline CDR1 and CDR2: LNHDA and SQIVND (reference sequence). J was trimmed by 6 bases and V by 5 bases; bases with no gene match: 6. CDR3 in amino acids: CASSPGQGPNEQFF. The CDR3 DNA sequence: TGTGCCAGTAGTCCTGGACAGGGACCCAATGAGCAGTTCTTC.

CDR3 nucleotide sequence: TGCGCCAGCAGCTTGGATTGGAGGGCCCCAACTGTAAACTACGAGCAGTACTTC. It yields the protein CASSLDWRAPTVNYEQYF. V gene TRBV5-1 combines with J gene TRBJ2-7; TRBD2 is a possible D gene (6 bases). With 0 bases removed from V and 3 bases from J, the gap between germline ends came to 22 bases. This CDR3 contains 18 residues. CDR1 and CDR2 (germline): SGHRS, YFSETQ.

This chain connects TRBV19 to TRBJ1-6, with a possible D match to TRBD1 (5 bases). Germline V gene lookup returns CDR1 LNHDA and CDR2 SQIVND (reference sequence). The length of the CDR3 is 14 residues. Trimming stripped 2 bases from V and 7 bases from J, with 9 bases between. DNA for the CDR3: TGTGCCAGTAGTATAATCGGGGACAATTCACCCCTCCACTTT. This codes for CASSIIGDNSPLHF.

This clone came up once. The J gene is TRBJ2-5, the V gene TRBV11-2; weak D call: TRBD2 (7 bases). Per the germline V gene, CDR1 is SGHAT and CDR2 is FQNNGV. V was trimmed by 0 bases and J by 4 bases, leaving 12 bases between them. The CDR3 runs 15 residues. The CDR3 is CASSLEGGRVETQYF. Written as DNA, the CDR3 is TGTGCCAGCAGCTTAGAGGGGGGGCGCGTAGAGACCCAGTACTTC.

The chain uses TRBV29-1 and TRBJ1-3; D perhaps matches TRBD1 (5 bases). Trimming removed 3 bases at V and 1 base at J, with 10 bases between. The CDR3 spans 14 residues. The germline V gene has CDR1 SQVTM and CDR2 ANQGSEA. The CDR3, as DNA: TGCAGCGTTGAGGGAGGGGCGTCTGGAAACACCATATATTTT. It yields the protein CSVEGGASGNTIYF.

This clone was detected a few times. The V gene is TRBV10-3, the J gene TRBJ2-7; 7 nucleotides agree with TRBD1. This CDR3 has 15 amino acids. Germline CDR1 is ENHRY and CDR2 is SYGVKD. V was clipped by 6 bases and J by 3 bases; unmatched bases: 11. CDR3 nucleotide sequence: TGTGCCATCAGCCTTGGGACAGCGAAAAACTACGAGCAGTACTTC. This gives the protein CAISLGTAKNYEQYF.

CDR3 residues: CASSPRTGVDTQYF. CDR3 in DNA: TGTGCCAGCAGCCCTCGGACGGGGGTAGATACGCAGTATTTT. The chain carries TRBV7-3 and TRBJ2-3; D may be TRBD2 (6 bases). Trimming took 5 bases from V and 5 from J, leaving 14 bases between them. Germline-derived CDR1 and CDR2 are SGHTA and FQGTGA. This CDR3 comprises 14 residues.

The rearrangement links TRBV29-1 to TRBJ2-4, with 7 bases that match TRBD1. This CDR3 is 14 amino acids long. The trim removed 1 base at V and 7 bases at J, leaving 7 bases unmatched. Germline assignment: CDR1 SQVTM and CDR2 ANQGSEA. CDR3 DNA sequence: TGCAGCGTTGAAGTAAGGGCCAGGGGGAACATTCAGTACTTC. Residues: CSVEVRARGNIQYF.

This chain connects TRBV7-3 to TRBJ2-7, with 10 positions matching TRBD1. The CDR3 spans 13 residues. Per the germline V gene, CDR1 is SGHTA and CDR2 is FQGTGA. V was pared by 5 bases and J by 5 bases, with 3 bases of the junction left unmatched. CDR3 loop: CASSRDRGHEQYF. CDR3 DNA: TGTGCCAGCAGCCGGGACAGGGGCCACGAGCAGTACTTC.

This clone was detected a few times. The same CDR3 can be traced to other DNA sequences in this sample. The CDR3 nucleotides read TGTGCCAGCAGTGAAGTAGCGGTCTCCTACGAGCAGTACTTC. Amino acid sequence: CASSEVAVSYEQYF. The V and J genes are TRBV2 and TRBJ2-7; D is possibly TRBD2 (6 bases). Trimming took off 1 base at V and 0 bases at J, with 7 bases between the two ends. Germline assignment: CDR1 SNHLY and CDR2 FYNNEI. The CDR3 runs to 14 residues.